One sample yielded the 7 T cell receptor beta chains listed below, sequenced in a study of cytomegalovirus exposure and HLA in healthy donors. Assay used: immunoSEQ multiplex PCR; TCRdb lists only in-frame clones, some missing. The table has some 120,000 clones, more than 70% seen once; the top ten hold approximately 1.5%. The sequenced sample consisted of PBMCs. Receptor source: a man aged 25-45 years in good health and CMV-seronegative.

The chain joins TRBV12-5 to TRBJ1-2, with D possibly TRBD1 on 5 matching bases. This CDR3 is built from 15 residues. The V gene lost 6 bases and the J gene lost 1 base, with 15 bases spanning the gap. In germline, CDR1 is LGHNT, CDR2 FRNRAP. The CDR3 bases are TGTGCTAGTGGCCACCAAACAGGAGATAACTATGGCTACACCTTC. As protein: CASGHQTGDNYGYTF.

The table lists this clone with a few counts. The V and J genes are TRBV4-1 and TRBJ2-7, with a weak D call TRBD2 (6 bases). V lost 4 bases and J 0 bases, leaving 10 bases between the germline ends. The CDR3 runs 14 residues. The germline V gene has CDR1 MGHRA and CDR2 YSYEKL. CDR3 DNA: TGCGCCAGCAGCCTTAGCGGTAGCTCCTACGAGCAGTACTTC. Translation gives CASSLSGSSYEQYF.

This chain joins TRBV5-4 and TRBJ1-6; the match to TRBD1 covers 7 bases. Germline assignment: CDR1 SGHNT and CDR2 YYREEE (reference sequence). This CDR3 region has 16 residues. The trim removed 5 bases at V and 8 bases at J, leaving 13 bases unmatched. CDR3 coding DNA: TGTGCCAGCAGTCGATCCGGGACAGCCCTAGATTCACCCCTCCACTTT. Residues: CASSRSGTALDSPLHF.

The chain has TRBV28 and TRBJ2-1, with a weak D call TRBD2 (5 bases). The CDR3 has 11 amino acids. Germline values: CDR1 MDHEN, CDR2 SYDVKM. V was pared by 8 bases and J by 7 bases, with 9 bases between. The CDR3 protein is CASRDSNEQFF. Here the CDR3 DNA reads TGTGCCAGCCGGGATTCGAATGAGCAGTTCTTC.

Only one count was recorded for this clone. The J gene is TRBJ1-1, the V gene TRBV6-5; TRBD1 agrees at 7 bases. Germline lookup yields CDR1 MNHEY and CDR2 SVGAGI. The CDR3 covers 12 residues. After removal of 4 bases from V and 8 bases from J, the junction contained 4 bases not matched to a gene. CDR3 region: CASSFRTGEAFF. The CDR3 DNA reads TGTGCCAGCAGTTTCCGGACAGGCGAAGCTTTCTTT.

V and J are TRBV10-3 and TRBJ2-3; D call uncertain. The CDR3 has 11 residues. In germline, CDR1 is ENHRY, CDR2 SYGVKD. V gave up 4 bases and J gave up 6 bases, with 5 bases separating them. CDR3 loop: CAISGEDTQYF. The CDR3 nucleotides are TGTGCCATCAGTGGCGAGGATACGCAGTATTTT.

V usage is TRBV6-5 and J usage is TRBJ1-4, with no clear D. Germline V gene lookup returns CDR1 MNHEY and CDR2 SVGAGI. Deletions cut 10 bases from V and 8 bases from J, with 17 bases between. The CDR3 extends over 13 amino acids. Here the CDR3 DNA reads TGTGCCACCCGGAGCATTCCCGGGGAAAAACTGTTTTTT. As protein: CATRSIPGEKLFF.